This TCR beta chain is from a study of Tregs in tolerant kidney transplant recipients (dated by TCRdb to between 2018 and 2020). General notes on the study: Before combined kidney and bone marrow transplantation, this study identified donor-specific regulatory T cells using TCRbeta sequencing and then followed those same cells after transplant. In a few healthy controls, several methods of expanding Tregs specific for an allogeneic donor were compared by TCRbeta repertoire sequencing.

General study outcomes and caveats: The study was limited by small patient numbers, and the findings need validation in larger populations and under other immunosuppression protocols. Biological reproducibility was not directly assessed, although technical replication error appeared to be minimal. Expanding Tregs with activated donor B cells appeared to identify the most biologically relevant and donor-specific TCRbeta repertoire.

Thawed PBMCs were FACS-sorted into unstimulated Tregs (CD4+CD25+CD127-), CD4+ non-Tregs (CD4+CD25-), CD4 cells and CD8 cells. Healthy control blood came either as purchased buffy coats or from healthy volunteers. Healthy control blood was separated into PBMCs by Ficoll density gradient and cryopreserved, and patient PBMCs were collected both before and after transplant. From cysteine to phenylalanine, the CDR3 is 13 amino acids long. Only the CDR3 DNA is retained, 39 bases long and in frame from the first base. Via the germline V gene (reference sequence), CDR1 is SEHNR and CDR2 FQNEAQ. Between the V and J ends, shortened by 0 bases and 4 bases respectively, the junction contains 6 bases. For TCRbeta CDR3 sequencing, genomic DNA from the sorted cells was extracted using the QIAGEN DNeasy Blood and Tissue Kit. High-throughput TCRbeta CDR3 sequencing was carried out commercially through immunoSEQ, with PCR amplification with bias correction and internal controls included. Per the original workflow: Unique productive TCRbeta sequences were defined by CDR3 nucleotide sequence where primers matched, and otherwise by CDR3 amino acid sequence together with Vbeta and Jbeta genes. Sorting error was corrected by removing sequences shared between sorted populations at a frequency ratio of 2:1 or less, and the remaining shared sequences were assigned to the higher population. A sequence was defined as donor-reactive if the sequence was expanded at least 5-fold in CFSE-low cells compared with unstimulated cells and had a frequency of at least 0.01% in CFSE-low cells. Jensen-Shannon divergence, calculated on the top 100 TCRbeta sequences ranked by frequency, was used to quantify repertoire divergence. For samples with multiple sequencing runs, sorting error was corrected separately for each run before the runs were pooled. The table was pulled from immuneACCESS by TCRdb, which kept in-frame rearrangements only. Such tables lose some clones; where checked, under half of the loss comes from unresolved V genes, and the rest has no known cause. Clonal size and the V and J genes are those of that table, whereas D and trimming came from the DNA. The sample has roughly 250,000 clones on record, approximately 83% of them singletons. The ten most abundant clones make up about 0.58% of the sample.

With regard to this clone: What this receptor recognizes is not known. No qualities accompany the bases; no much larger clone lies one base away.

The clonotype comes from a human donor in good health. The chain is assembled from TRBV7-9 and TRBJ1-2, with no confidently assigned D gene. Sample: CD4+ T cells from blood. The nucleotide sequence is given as TGTGCCAGCAGCTTAGCCATAGGCTATGGCTACACCTTC. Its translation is CASSLAIGYGYTF.